One sample yielded the 2 T cell receptor beta chains listed below, sequenced in a study of cytomegalovirus exposure and HLA in healthy donors. The PCR made use of 60 Vbeta and 13 Jbeta primers. The assay was immunoSEQ multiplex PCR, and TCRdb's table has in-frame clones only and misses some. Of under 200,000 clones listed, about 63% were seen once; the top ten hold roughly 2.7%. The sample consisted of PBMCs. Receptors originate from a middle-aged woman in good health and CMV-seropositive.

This chain connects TRBV20-1 to TRBJ2-1; no definite D call. The CDR3 consists of 11 residues. Germline-derived CDR1 and CDR2 are DFQATT and SNEGSKA (reference sequence). V lost 4 bases and J 8 bases, leaving 9 bases between the germline ends. This CDR3 reads CSATRPDEQFF. CDR3 DNA sequence: TGCAGTGCTACGCGGCCCGATGAGCAGTTCTTC.

This chain uses TRBV19 with TRBJ2-3; 7 positions agree with TRBD1. Trimming cost V 5 bases and J 2 bases; bases outside gene matches: 22. This CDR3 is built from 20 residues. The germline CDR1 and CDR2 sequences are LNHDA and SQIVND (reference sequence). CDR3: CASSPRTGSPVRSVTDTQYF. DNA for the CDR3: TGTGCCAGTAGTCCTCGGACAGGAAGCCCGGTGAGGTCGGTCACAGATACGCAGTATTTT.